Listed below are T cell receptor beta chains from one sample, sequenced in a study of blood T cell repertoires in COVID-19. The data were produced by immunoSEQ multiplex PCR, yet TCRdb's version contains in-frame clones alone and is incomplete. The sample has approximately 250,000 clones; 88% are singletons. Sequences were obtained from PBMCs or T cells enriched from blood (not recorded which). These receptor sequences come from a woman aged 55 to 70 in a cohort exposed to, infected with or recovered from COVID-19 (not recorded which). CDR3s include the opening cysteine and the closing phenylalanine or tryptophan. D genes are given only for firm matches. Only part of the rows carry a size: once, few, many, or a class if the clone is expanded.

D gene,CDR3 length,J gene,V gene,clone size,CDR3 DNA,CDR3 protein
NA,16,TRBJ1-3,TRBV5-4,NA,TGTGCCAGCAGCTTCCGTCAGGGAATTGCTGGAAACACCATATATTTT,CASSFRQGIAGNTIYF
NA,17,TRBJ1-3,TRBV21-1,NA,TGTGCCAGCAGCAAAGACAGACCCTTGAGCTCTGGAAACACCATATATTTT,CASSKDRPLSSGNTIYF
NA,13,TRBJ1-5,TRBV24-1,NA,TGTGCCACCAGTGATTGGGGGGAGGGGTCCCAGCATTTT,CATSDWGEGSQHF
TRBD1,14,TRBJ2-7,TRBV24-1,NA,TGTGCCATCCTACGGACAGGGGATACCTACGAGCAGTACTTC,CAILRTGDTYEQYF
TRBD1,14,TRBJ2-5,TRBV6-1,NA,TGTGCCAGCAGTGAACACAGGGGGCGCGAGACCCAGTACTTC,CASSEHRGRETQYF
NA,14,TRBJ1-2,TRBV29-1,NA,TGCAGCGCTGACCCCAGGCCCCGTAACTATGGCTACACCTTC,CSADPRPRNYGYTF
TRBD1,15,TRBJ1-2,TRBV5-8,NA,TGTGCCAGCAGCTTTGGACAGGGGACCTCCTATGGCTACACCTTC,CASSFGQGTSYGYTF
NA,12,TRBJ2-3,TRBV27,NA,TGTGCCAGCTCTAATATTCTCGATACGCAGTATTTT,CASSNILDTQYF
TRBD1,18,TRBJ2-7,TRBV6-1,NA,TGTGCCAGCAGTGAATATCGGACAGGAGTCCTTCAACTCTACGAGCAGTACTTC,CASSEYRTGVLQLYEQYF
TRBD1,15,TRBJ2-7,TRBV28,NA,TGTGCCAGCAGTTCACCCGGGACAGGGGACTACGAGCAGTACTTC,CASSSPGTGDYEQYF
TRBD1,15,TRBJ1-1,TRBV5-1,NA,TGCGCCAGCAGCTGGGGGACAGTCGGGGACACTGAAGCTTTCTTT,CASSWGTVGDTEAFF
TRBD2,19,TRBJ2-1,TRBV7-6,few,TGTGCCAGCAGCTTATCCGGGACTAGCGGGAGAATAAGTGAGGTTGAGCAGTTCTTC,CASSLSGTSGRISEVEQFF
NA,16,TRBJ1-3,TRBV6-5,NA,TGTGCCAGCAGTTACGCGGAAGGCGTCTCTGGAAACACCATATATTTT,CASSYAEGVSGNTIYF
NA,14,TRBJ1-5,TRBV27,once,TGTGCCAGCAGCCTAAGCGGTCTAAATCAGCCCCAGCATTTT,CASSLSGLNQPQHF
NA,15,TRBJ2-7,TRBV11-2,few,TGTGCCAGCAGCTTGAGAGGGAAGGGTACCTACGAGCAGTACTTC,CASSLRGKGTYEQYF
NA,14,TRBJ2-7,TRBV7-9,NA,TGTGCCAGCAGCTTGAGACAGAGCTCCTACGAGCAGTACTTC,CASSLRQSSYEQYF
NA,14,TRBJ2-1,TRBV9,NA,TGTGCCAGCAGCCCAGTGAATCTAGACAATGAGCAGTTCTTC,CASSPVNLDNEQFF
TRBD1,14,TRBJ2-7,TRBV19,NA,TGTGCCAGTAGTAAGGACAGGGGACTCTACGAGCAGTACTTC,CASSKDRGLYEQYF
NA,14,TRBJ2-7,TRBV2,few,TGTGCCAGCAAGTTAGAAATACTAAAATACGAGCAGTACTTC,CASKLEILKYEQYF
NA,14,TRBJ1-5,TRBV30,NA,TGTGCCTGGAGTGTAGCGGGGCACGGTCAGCCCCAGCATTTT,CAWSVAGHGQPQHF
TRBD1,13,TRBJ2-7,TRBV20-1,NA,TGCAGTGCTAGTTTGGACAGGGTCTACGAGCAGTACTTC,CSASLDRVYEQYF
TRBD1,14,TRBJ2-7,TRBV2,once,TGTGCCAGCAGTGAATGGACAGGGAACGGCGAGCAGTACTTC,CASSEWTGNGEQYF
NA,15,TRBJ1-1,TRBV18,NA,TGTGCCAGCTCACCCCGCGGGGGAGGAAACACTGAAGCTTTCTTT,CASSPRGGGNTEAFF
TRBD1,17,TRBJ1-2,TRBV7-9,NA,TGTGCCAGCAGCTACGGACAGGGGGAATATTTTTACTATGGCTACACCTTC,CASSYGQGEYFYYGYTF
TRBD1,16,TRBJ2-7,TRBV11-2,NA,TGTGCCAGCAGCCCACAGGGGCGTTTGAGCTCCTACGAGCAGTACTTC,CASSPQGRLSSYEQYF
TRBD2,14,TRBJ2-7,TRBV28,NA,TGTGCCAGCAGCGCGTCGCGGGAGCACTACGAGCAGTACTTC,CASSASREHYEQYF
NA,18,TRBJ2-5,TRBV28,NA,TGTGCCAGCAGTTTACTAGGATCGGCTAGCGCTATACAAGAGACCCAGTACTTC,CASSLLGSASAIQETQYF
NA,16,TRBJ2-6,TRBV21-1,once,TGTGCCAGCAGCAATGGGGCCGCCTCTGGGGCCAACGTCCTGACTTTC,CASSNGAASGANVLTF
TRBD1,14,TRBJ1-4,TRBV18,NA,TGTGCCAGCTCGCCCACAGGGGGTAATGAAAAACTGTTTTTT,CASSPTGGNEKLFF
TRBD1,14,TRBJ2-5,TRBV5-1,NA,TGCGCCAGCAGCCTCGGGACAGTCCAAGAGACCCAGTACTTC,CASSLGTVQETQYF
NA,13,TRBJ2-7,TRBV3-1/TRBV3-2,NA,TGTGCCAGCAGCCGAACCACGGTCTACGAGCAGTACTTC,CASSRTTVYEQYF
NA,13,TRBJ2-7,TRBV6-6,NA,TGTGCCAGCAGTGACCACAGGACACCCGAGCAGTACTTC,CASSDHRTPEQYF
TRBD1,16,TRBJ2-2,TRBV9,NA,TGTGCCAGCAGCGCCCGACAGGGGGGCATCACCGGGGAGCTGTTTTTT,CASSARQGGITGELFF
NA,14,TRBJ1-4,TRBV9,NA,TGTGCCAGCAGCGCCCGGGGGAGCGGAGAAAAACTGTTTTTT,CASSARGSGEKLFF
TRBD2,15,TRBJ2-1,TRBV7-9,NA,TGTGCCAGCAGCTTAGCAGCGGGGCAGTCCCATGAGCAGTTCTTC,CASSLAAGQSHEQFF
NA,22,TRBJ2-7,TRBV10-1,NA,TGCGCCAGCAGTGAAATAAGGTTGGCGGCCGGGGATCCAACTAGATTATACTACGAGCAGTACTTC,CASSEIRLAAGDPTRLYYEQYF
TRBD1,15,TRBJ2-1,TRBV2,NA,TGTGCCACCCAGAGAGACAGGGGGTCGGGTAATGAGCAGTTCTTC,CATQRDRGSGNEQFF
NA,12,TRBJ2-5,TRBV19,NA,TGTGCCAGTAGCCCAGGGGTAGAGACCCAGTACTTC,CASSPGVETQYF
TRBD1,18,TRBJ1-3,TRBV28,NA,TGTGCCAGCAGTTTGTTTTCGGGACAGGGGTTCTCTGGAAACACCATATATTTT,CASSLFSGQGFSGNTIYF
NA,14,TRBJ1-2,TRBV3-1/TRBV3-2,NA,TGTGCCAGCAGCCAAGATCAGGGGCGAGGGGGCTACACCTTC,CASSQDQGRGGYTF